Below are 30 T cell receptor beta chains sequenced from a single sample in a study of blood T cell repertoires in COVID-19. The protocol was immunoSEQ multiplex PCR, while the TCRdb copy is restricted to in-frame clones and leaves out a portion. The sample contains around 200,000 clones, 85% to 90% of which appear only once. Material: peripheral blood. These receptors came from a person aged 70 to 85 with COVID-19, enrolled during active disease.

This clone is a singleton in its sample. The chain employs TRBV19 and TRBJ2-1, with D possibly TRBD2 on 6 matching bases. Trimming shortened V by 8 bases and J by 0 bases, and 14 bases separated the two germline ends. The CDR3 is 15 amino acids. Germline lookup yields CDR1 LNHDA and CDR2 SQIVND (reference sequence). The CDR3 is CASGYRGSSYNEQFF. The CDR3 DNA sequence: TGTGCCAGTGGGTATCGGGGGAGCTCCTACAATGAGCAGTTCTTC.

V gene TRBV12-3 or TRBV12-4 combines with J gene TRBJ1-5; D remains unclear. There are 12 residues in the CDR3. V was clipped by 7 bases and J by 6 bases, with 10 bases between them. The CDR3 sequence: CASTKPSQPQHF. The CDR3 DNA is TGTGCCAGCACCAAACCGAGTCAGCCCCAGCATTTT.

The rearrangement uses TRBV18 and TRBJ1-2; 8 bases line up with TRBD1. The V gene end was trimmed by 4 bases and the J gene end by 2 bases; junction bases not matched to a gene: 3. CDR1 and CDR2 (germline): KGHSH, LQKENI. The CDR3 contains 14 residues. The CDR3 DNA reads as TGTGCCAGCTCACGGCGACAGGGGAACTATGGCTACACCTTC. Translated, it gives CASSRRQGNYGYTF.

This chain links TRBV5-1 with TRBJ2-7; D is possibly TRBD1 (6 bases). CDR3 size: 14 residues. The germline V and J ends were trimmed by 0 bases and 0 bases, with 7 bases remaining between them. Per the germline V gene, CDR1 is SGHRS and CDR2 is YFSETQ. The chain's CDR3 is CASSLVDSSYEQYF. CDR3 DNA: TGCGCCAGCAGCTTGGTGGACAGCTCCTACGAGCAGTACTTC.

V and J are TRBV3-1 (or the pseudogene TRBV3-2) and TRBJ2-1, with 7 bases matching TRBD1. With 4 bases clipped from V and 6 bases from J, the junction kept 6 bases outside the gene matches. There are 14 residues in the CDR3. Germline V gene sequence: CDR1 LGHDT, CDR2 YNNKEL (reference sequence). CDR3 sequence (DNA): TGTGCCAGCAGCCCGTCGACAGGGCTCAATGAGCAGTTCTTC. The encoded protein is CASSPSTGLNEQFF.

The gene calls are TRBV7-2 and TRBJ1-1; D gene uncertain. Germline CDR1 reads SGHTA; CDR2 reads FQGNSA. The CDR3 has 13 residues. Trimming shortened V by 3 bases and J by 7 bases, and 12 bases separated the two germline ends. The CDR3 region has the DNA TGTGCCAGCAGCTTGGCGTTCGGGTTTGAAGCTTTCTTT. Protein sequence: CASSLAFGFEAFF.

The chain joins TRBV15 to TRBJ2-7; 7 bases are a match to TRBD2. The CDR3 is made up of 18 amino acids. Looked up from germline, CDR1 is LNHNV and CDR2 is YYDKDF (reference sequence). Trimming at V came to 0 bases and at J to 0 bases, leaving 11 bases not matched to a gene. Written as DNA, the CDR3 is TGTGCCACCAGCAGAGATTATTTCAGCGGGACCAGCTCCTACGAGCAGTACTTC. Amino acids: CATSRDYFSGTSSYEQYF. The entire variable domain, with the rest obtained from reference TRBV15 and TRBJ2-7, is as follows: DAMVIQNPRYQVTQFGKPVTLSCSQTLNHNVMYWYQQKSSQAPKLLFHYYDKDFNNEADTPDNFQSRRPNTSFCFLDIRSPGLGDTAMYLCATSRDYFSGTSSYEQYFGPGTRLTVT.

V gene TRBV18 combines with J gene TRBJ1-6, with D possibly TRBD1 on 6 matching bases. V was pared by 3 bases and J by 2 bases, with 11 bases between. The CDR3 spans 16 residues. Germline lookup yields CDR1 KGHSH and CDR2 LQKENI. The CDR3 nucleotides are TGTGCCAGCTCACCCCGGACAGATACCTATAATTCACCCCTCCACTTT. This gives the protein CASSPRTDTYNSPLHF.

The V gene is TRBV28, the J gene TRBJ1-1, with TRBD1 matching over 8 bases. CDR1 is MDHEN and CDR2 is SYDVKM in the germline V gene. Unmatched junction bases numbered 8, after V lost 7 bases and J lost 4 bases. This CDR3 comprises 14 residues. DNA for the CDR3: TGTGCCAGCATCATCACAGGGGGGTCCACTGAAGCTTTCTTT. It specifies CASIITGGSTEAFF.

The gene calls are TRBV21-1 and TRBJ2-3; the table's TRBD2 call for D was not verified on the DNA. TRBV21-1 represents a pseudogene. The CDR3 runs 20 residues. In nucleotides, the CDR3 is TGTGCCAGCAGCAGGGAACCCGGGACTAGCGGGATCCTCGACACAGATACGCAGTATTTT. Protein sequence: CASSREPGTSGILDTDTQYF.

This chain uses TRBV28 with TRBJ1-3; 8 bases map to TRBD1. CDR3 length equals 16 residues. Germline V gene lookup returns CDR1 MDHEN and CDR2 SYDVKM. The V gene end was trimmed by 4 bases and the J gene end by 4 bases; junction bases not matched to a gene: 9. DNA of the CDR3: TGTGCCAGCAGTTCGTTCCAGGGGGCCTTGGGAAACACCATATATTTT. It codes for CASSSFQGALGNTIYF.

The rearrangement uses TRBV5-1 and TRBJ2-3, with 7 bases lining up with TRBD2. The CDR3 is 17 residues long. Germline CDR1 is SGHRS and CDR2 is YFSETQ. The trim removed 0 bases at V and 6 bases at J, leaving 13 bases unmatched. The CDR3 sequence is CASSLEVAGHPRDTQYF. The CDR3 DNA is TGCGCCAGCAGCTTGGAGGTAGCGGGCCATCCTAGGGATACGCAGTATTTT.

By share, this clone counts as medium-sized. The CDR3 sequence is CASLLGGNSPLHF. As DNA, the CDR3 is TGTGCCAGTCTTTTGGGGGGGAATTCACCCCTCCACTTT. The V and J genes are TRBV6-5 and TRBJ1-6; maybe TRBD1 (5 bases). Germline loops: CDR1 MNHEY, CDR2 SVGAGI. There are 13 residues in the CDR3. V lost 9 bases, J lost 7 bases, and 13 bases lay in between.

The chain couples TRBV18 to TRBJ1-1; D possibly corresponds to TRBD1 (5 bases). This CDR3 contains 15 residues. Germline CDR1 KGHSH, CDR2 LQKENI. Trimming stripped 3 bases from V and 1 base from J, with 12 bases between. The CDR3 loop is CASSPGGVSNTEAFF. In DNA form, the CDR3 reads TGTGCCAGCTCACCTGGAGGGGTTTCGAACACTGAAGCTTTCTTT. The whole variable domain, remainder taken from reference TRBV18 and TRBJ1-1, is NAGVMQNPRHLVRRRGQEARLRCSPMKGHSHVYWYRQLPEEGLKFMVYLQKENIIDESGMPKERFSAEFPKEGPSILRIQQVVRGDSAAYFCASSPGGVSNTEAFFGQGTRLTVV.

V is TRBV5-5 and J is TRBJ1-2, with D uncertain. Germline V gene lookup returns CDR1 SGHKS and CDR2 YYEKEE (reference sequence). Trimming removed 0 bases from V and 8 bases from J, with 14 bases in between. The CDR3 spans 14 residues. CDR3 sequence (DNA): TGTGCCAGCAGCTTGGCCAGTCAGCGGCCAGGCTACACCTTC. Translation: CASSLASQRPGYTF.

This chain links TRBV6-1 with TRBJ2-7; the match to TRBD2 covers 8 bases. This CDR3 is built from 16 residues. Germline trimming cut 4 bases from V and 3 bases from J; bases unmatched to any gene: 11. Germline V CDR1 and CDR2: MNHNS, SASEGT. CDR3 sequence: CASSAAGAGGLYEQYF. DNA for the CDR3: TGTGCCAGCAGTGCAGCAGGCGCGGGAGGACTCTACGAGCAGTACTTC.

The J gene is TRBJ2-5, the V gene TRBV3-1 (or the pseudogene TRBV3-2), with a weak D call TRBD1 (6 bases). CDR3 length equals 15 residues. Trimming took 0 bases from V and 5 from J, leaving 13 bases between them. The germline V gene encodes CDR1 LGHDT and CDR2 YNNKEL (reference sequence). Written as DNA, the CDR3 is TGTGCCAGCAGCCAAGATCCCCACAGGGCTGAGACCCAGTACTTC. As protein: CASSQDPHRAETQYF.

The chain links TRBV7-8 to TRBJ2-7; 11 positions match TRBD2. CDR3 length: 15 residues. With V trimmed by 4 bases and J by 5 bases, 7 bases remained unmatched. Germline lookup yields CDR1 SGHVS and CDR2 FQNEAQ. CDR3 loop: CASSSQLAGAHEQYF. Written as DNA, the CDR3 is TGTGCCAGCAGCTCCCAACTAGCGGGAGCTCACGAGCAGTACTTC.

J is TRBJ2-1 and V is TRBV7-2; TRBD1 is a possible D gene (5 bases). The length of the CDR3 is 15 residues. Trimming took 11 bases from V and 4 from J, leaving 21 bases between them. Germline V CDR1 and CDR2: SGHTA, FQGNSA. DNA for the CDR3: TGTGCCTCTGTCCAGGGCCGAGCAGCTTACAATGAGCAGTTCTTC. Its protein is CASVQGRAAYNEQFF.

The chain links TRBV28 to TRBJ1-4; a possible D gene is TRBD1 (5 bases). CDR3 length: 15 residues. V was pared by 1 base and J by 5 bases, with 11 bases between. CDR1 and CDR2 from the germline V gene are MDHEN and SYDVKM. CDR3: CASSLFGAGNEKLFF. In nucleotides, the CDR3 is TGTGCCAGCAGTTTATTTGGGGCCGGGAATGAAAAACTGTTTTTT.

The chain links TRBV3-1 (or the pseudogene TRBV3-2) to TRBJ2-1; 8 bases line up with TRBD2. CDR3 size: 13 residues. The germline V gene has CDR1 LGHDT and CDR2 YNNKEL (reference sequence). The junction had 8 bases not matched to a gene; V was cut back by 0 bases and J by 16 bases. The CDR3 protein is CASSQDIRGGLFF. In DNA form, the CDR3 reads TGTGCCAGCAGCCAAGACATACGGGGGGGCCTATTCTTC.

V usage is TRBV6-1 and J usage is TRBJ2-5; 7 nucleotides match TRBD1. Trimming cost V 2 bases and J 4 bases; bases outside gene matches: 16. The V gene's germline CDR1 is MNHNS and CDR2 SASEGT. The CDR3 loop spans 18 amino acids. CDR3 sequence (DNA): TGTGCCAGCAGTGAATACTATCAGGGGGACCCCAGTGGAGAGACCCAGTACTTC. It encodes CASSEYYQGDPSGETQYF.

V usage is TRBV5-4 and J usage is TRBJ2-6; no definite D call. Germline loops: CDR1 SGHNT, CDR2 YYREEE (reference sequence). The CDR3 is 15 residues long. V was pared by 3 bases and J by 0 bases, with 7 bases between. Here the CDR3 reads CASSSSSSGANVLTF. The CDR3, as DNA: TGTGCCAGCAGCTCTTCCAGCTCTGGGGCCAACGTCCTGACTTTC. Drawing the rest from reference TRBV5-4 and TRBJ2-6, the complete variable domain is ETGVTQSPTHLIKTRGQQVTLRCSSQSGHNTVSWYQQALGQGPQFIFQYYREEENGRGNFPPRFSGLQFPNYSSELNVNALELDDSALYLCASSSSSSGANVLTFGAGSRLTVL.

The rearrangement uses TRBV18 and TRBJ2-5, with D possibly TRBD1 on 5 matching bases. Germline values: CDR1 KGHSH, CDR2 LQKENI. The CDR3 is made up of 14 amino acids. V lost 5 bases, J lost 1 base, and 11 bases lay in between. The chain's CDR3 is CASSSRQIQETQYF. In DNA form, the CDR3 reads TGTGCCAGCTCATCCCGACAGATCCAAGAGACCCAGTACTTC.

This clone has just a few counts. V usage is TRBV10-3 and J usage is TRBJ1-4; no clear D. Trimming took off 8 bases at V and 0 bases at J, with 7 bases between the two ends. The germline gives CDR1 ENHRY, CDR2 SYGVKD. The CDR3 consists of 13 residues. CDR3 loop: CAIGTATNEKLFF. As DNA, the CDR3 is TGTGCCATCGGTACTGCAACTAATGAAAAACTGTTTTTT.

Here the CDR3 reads CASSHTGGGGYTF. CDR3 bases: TGTGCCAGCAGTCACACGGGTGGCGGGGGCTACACCTTC. The chain carries TRBV6-6 and TRBJ1-2, with D unresolved. The V gene lost 5 bases and the J gene lost 8 bases, with 15 bases spanning the gap. The CDR3 totals 13 residues. Germline CDR1 and CDR2: MNHNY and SVGAGI (reference sequence).

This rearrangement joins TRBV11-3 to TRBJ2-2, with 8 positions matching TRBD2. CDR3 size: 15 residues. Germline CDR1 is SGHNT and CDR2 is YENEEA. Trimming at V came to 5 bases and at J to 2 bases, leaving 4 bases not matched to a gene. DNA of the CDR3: TGTGCCAGCAGCCCGGGGGGGCGTAACACCGGGGAGCTGTTTTTT. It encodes CASSPGGRNTGELFF.

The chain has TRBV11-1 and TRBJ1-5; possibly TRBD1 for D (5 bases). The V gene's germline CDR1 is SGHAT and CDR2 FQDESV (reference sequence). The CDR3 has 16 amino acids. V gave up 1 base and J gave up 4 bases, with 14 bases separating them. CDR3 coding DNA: TGTGCCAGCAGCTTAGTGCGGCAGGGTGTGAATCAGCCCCAGCATTTT. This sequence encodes CASSLVRQGVNQPQHF.

The CDR3 reads CASSQGQLNTIYF. CDR3 sequence (DNA): TGTGCCAGCAGCCAGGGACAGCTAAACACCATATATTTT. The gene calls are TRBV4-2 and TRBJ1-3, with 7 bases lining up with TRBD1. The V and J ends lost 3 bases and 6 bases, in that order; junction bases with no gene match: 2. The CDR3 is 13 amino acids. Per the germline V gene, CDR1 is LGHNA and CDR2 is YNFKEQ.

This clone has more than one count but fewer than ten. Here the CDR3 reads CASSNVEDRGFFIRVDTEAFF. CDR3 nucleotide sequence: TGTGCCAGCAGCAATGTAGAGGACAGGGGTTTTTTCATTCGTGTGGACACTGAAGCTTTCTTT. This sequence joins TRBV21-1 and TRBJ1-1; TRBD1 reflects the table's D call only, with no check against the DNA. TRBV21-1 has pseudogene status. The CDR3 sequence is 21 residues long.